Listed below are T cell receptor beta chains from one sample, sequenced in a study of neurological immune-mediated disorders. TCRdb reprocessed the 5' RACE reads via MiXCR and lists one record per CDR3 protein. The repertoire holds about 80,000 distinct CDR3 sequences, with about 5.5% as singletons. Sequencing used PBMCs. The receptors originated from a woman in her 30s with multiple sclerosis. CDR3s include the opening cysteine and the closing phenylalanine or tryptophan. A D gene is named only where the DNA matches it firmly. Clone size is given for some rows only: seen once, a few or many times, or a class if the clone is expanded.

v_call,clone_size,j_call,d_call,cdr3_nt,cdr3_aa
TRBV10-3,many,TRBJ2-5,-,TGTGCCATCACTTTAAAGGAGACCCAGTACTTC,CAITLKETQYF
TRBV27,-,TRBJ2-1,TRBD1,TGTGCCAGCAGTCCCCTTGGGACAGGGAACAATGAGCAGTTCTTC,CASSPLGTGNNEQFF
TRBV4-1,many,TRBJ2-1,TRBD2,TGCGCCAGCAGCCAGGAGACTAGCGGGAGTTTCTCCTACAATGAGCAGTTCTTC,CASSQETSGSFSYNEQFF
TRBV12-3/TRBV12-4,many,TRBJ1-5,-,TGTGCCAGCAGTTTAGGTACAGGGAAATGGCCCCAGCATTTT,CASSLGTGKWPQHF
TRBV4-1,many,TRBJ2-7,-,TGCGCCAGCAGCCCATCCCTTGGCGGGGCGAGCTCGGGCGAGCAGTACTTC,CASSPSLGGASSGEQYF
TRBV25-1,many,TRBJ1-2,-,TGTGCCAGCAGTGAGGCGTTTGGCACGCGTGGCTACACCTTC,CASSEAFGTRGYTF
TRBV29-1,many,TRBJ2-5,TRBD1,TGCAGCGCGGTGACAGGGGAGGTAGAGACCCAGTACTTC,CSAVTGEVETQYF
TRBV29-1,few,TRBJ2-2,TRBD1,TGCAGCGTGGGACAGGGTAGGGCCGGGGAGCTGTTTTTT,CSVGQGRAGELFF
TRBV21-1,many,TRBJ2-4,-,TGTGCCAGCAGCAAAGCGGGACAGACAATAGGACTTGCCAAAAACATTCAGTACTTC,CASSKAGQTIGLAKNIQYF
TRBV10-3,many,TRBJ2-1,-,TGTGCCATCAGTGAGTATGTTGGCATGCGGGACAATGAGCAGTTCTTC,CAISEYVGMRDNEQFF
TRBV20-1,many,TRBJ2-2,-,TGCAGTGCCAGTAGCGGCACCGGGGAGCTGTTTTTT,CSASSGTGELFF
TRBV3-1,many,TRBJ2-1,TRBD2,TGTGCCAGCAGCCACGGCACGGGACTAGCGGAATACAATGAGCAGTTCTTC,CASSHGTGLAEYNEQFF
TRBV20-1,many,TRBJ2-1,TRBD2,TGCAGTGCTAGAGAGGGACTAGAGATTGAGCAGTTCTTC,CSAREGLEIEQFF
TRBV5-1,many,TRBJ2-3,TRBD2,TGCGCCAGCAGCTTGGGGGACTACGCAGATACGCAGTATTTT,CASSLGDYADTQYF
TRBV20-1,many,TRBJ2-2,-,TGCAGTGCTAGTCAACAGAACACCGGGGAGCTGTTTTTT,CSASQQNTGELFF
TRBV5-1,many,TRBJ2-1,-,TGCGCCAGCAGCTTCGCCCGTGGGGTAGAAAAGAATGAGCAGTTCTTC,CASSFARGVEKNEQFF
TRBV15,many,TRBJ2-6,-,TGTGCCACCAGCAGAGTCCCGAGCTCTGGGGCCAACGTCCTGACTTTC,CATSRVPSSGANVLTF
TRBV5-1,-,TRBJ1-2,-,TGCGCCAGCAGCTTGCCCCAAGGGGATGGCTACACCTTC,CASSLPQGDGYTF
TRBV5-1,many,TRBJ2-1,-,TGCGCCAGCAGCTTGGCCGGTCTAGGGATGTCTGAGCAGTTCTTC,CASSLAGLGMSEQFF
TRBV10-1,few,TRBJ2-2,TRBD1,TGCGCCAGCACGGACAGGGTAACCGGGGAGCTGTTTTTT,CASTDRVTGELFF
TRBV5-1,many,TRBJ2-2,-,TGCGCCAGCACAGTACAGGCGAACACCGGGGAGCTGTTTTTT,CASTVQANTGELFF
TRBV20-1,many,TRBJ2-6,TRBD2,TGCAGTGCTAGTAGCGGGGCCCCCGGGGCCAACGTCCTGACTTTC,CSASSGAPGANVLTF
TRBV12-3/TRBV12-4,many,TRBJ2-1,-,TGTGCCAGCAGTTTAAGACTAGGGGAGTACAATGAGCAGTTCTTC,CASSLRLGEYNEQFF
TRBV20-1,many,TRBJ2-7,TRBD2,TGCAGTGCTAGAGATAGCGGGGGCTACTCCTACGAGCAGTACTTC,CSARDSGGYSYEQYF
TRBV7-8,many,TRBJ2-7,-,TGTGCCAGCAGCTTGACGGGGGACGAGCAGTACTTC,CASSLTGDEQYF
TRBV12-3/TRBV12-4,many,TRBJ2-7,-,TGTGCCAGGGGGATCAGGCCCGCGTACGAGCAGTACTTC,CARGIRPAYEQYF
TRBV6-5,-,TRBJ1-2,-,TGTGCCAGCAGTTACACTCCCGAATACGGGGTGTTCGGCTACACCTTC,CASSYTPEYGVFGYTF
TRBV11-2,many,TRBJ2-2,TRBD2,TGTGCCAGCAGCTTAAGAGCGGGGGGTGACACCGGGGAGCTGTTTTTT,CASSLRAGGDTGELFF
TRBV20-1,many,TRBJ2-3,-,TGCAGTGCTAGAGGGCCTATCCCAGATACGCAGTATTTT,CSARGPIPDTQYF
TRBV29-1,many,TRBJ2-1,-,TGCAGCGTCGACCGCCCGCATGAGCAGTTCTTC,CSVDRPHEQFF
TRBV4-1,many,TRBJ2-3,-,TGCGCCAGCAGCCCCCCGACGGGGGATACGCAGTATTTT,CASSPPTGDTQYF
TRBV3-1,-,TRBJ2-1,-,TGTGCCAGCAGCCAATCGGCGGCGTCCTACAATGAGCAGTTCTTC,CASSQSAASYNEQFF
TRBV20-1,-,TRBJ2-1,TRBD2,TGCAGTGCTAGTAGGCTAGCGGGGGATTACAATGAGCAGTTCTTC,CSASRLAGDYNEQFF
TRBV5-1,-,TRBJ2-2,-,TGCGCCAGCAGCTTGGGGGGCCCCGGGGAGCTGTTTTTT,CASSLGGPGELFF
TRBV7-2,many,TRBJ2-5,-,TGTGCCAGCAGCTTGACTAGGGGGTCGGAGACCCAGTACTTC,CASSLTRGSETQYF
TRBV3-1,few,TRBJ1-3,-,TGTGCCAGCAGCCAAAATCCCCCTCCGGGAAACACCATATATTTT,CASSQNPPPGNTIYF